A single TCR beta chain is shown here with its context. The entry originates in a study of technical replicates of blood from several donors. This table comes from immunoSEQ multiplex PCR, and its TCRdb copy is limited to in-frame clones, with some not included. Of roughly 67,000 clones detected, roughly 98% appear once; the ten largest clones hold approximately 0.17%. From germline, CDR1 is SGHKS and CDR2 YYEKEE (reference sequence). The CDR3 spans 16 residues. V lost 3 bases and J lost 6; bases outside the gene matches: 12. The sample comprised T cells isolated from PBMCs. The source of this sequence is a human donor in good health. The V call is TRBV5-5, the J call TRBJ1-2; 9 nucleotides align to TRBD1. The DNA for the CDR3 is TGTGCCAGCAGCTCCTGGACAGGGGCCGTGAAGGATGGCTACACCTTC. Translating gives CASSSWTGAVKDGYTF.